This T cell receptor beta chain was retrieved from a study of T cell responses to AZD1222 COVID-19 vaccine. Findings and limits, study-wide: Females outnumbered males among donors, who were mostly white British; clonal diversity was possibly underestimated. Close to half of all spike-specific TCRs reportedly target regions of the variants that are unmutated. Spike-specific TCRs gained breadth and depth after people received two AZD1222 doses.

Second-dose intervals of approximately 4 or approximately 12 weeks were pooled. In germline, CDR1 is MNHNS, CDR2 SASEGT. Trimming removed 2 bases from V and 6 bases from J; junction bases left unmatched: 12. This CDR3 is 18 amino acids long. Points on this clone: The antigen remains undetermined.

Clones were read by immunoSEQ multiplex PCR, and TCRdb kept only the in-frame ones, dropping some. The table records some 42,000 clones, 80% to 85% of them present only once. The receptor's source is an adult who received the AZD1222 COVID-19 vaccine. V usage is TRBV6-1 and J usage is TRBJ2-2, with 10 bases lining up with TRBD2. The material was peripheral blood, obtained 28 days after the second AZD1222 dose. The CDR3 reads CASSEQPSGGPLAGELFF. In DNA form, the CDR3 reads TGTGCCAGCAGTGAACAGCCTAGCGGGGGCCCGCTGGCCGGGGAGCTGTTTTTT.